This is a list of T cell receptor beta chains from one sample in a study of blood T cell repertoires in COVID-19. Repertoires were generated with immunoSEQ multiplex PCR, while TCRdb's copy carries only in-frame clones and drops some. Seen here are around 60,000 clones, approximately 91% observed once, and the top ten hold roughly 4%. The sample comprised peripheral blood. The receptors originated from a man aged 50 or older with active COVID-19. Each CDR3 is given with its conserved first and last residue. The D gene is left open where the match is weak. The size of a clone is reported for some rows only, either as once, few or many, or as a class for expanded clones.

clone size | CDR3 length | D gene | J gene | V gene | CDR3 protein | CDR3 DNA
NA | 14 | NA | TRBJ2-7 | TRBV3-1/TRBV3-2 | CASSHTGEGYEQYF | TGTGCCAGCAGTCACACCGGGGAAGGCTACGAGCAGTACTTC
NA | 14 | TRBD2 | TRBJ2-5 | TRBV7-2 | CASILGPSGGDQYF | TGTGCCAGCATTTTAGGGCCTAGCGGGGGAGACCAGTACTTC
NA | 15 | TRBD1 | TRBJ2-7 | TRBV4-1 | CASSHGTGGWYEQYF | TGCGCCAGCAGCCACGGGACAGGGGGTTGGTACGAGCAGTACTTC
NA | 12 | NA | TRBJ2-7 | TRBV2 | CASTGDSYEQYF | TGTGCCAGCACAGGGGACTCCTACGAGCAGTACTTC
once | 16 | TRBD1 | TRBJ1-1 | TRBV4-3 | CASSQKAGTGALEAFF | TGCGCCAGCAGCCAAAAGGCCGGGACAGGGGCTTTGGAAGCTTTCTTT
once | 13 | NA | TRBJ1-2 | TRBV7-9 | CASVQAANYGYTF | TGTGCCAGCGTCCAAGCGGCTAACTATGGCTACACCTTC
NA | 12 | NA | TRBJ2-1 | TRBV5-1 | CASSLWGDEQFF | TGCGCCAGCAGCTTGTGGGGGGATGAGCAGTTCTTC
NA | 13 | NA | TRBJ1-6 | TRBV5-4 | CASSSRGRSPLHF | TGTGCCAGCAGCTCTCGAGGGCGCTCACCCCTCCACTTT
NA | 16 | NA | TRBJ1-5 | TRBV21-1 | CASSKRVGTYNQPQHF | TGTGCCAGCAGCAAGAGGGTAGGGACTTACAATCAGCCCCAGCATTTT
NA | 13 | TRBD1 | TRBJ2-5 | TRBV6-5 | CASTPTGEETQYF | TGTGCCAGCACCCCGACAGGGGAGGAGACCCAGTACTTC
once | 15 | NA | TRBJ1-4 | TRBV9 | CASSVHMGGNEKLFF | TGTGCCAGCAGCGTACACATGGGAGGGAATGAAAAACTGTTTTTT
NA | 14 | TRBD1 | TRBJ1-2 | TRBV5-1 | CASSQTTGFDGYTF | TGCGCCAGCAGTCAAACGACAGGGTTCGATGGCTACACCTTC
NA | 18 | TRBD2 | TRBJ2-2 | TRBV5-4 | CASSTSGTSGGAAGELFF | TGTGCCAGCAGCACGTCCGGGACTAGCGGGGGGGCCGCCGGGGAGCTGTTTTTT
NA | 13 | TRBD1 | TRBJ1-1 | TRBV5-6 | CASHRGEGTEAFF | TGTGCCAGCCACAGGGGGGAGGGCACTGAAGCTTTCTTT
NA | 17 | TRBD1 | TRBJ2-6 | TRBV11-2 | CATHLGTGGSGANVLTF | TGTGCCACCCATCTCGGGACAGGGGGAAGTGGGGCCAACGTCCTGACTTTC
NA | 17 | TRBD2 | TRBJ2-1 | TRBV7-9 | CASSRGPGGGRYNEQFF | TGTGCCAGCAGCCGAGGTCCCGGGGGGGGGCGGTACAATGAGCAGTTCTTC
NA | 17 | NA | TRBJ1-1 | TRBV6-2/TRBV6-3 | CASSYSVFFRGVTEAFF | TGTGCCAGCAGTTATTCTGTTTTTTTCAGGGGAGTTACTGAAGCTTTCTTT
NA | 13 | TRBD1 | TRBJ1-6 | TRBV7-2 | CASTDRGPSPLHF | TGTGCCAGCACGGACAGGGGTCCGTCACCCCTCCACTTT
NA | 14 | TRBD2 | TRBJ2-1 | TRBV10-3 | CAIGRGGLNNEQFF | TGTGCCATCGGACGGGGGGGCCTTAACAATGAGCAGTTCTTC
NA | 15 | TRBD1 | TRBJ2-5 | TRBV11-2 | CASSPGTGNRETQYF | TGTGCCAGCAGCCCCGGGACAGGGAACAGAGAGACCCAGTACTTC
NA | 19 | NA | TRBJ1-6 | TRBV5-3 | CARSRETRAPKAYNSPLHF | TGTGCCAGAAGCCGGGAAACAAGGGCCCCCAAGGCCTATAATTCACCCCTCCACTTT
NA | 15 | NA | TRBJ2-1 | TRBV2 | CASSLASSSYNEQFF | TGTGCCAGCAGTTTAGCGTCGAGCTCCTACAATGAGCAGTTCTTC
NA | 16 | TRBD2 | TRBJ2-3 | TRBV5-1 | CASSLGLAALTDTQYF | TGCGCCAGCAGCTTAGGACTAGCCGCACTTACAGATACGCAGTATTTT
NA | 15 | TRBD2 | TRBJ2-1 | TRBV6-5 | CASSYERGPYNEQFF | TGTGCCAGCAGTTACGAGCGGGGGCCCTACAATGAGCAGTTCTTC
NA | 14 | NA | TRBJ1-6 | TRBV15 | CATSVPGFNSALHF | TGTGCCACCTCGGTTCCGGGATTTAATTCAGCCCTCCACTTT
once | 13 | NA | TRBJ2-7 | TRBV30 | CAWSEGQGYEQYF | TGTGCCTGGAGCGAAGGGCAGGGCTACGAGCAGTACTTC
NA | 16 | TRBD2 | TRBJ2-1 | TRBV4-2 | CASSQDGLAGINEQFF | TGTGCCAGCAGCCAAGACGGACTAGCGGGGATAAATGAGCAGTTCTTC
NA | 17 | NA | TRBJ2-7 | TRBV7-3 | CASSYPSNSGLSYEQYF | TGTGCCAGCAGCTACCCCTCAAACAGCGGGCTTTCCTACGAGCAGTACTTC
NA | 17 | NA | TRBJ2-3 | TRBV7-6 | CASSAKEVGGSTDTQYF | TGTGCCAGCAGCGCCAAGGAGGTGGGGGGAAGCACAGATACGCAGTATTTT
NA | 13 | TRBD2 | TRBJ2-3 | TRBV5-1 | CASSSGGTDTQYF | TGCGCCAGCAGCAGCGGGGGGACAGATACGCAGTATTTT
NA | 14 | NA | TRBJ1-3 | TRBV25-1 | CASSGMASGNTIYF | TGTGCCAGCTCAGGGATGGCCTCTGGAAACACCATATATTTT
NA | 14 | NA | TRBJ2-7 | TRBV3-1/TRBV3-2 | CASSQGGTRYEQYF | TGTGCCAGCAGCCAAGGAGGCACTAGATACGAGCAGTACTTC
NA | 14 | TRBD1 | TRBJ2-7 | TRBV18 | CASSPPGGFYEQYF | TGTGCCAGCTCACCCCCAGGGGGTTTCTACGAGCAGTACTTC
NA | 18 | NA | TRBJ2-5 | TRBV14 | CASSQGWWSESNGETQYF | TGTGCCAGCAGCCAAGGTTGGTGGAGCGAATCGAATGGTGAGACCCAGTACTTC
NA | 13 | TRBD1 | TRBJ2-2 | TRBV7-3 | CASSRQGTGELFF | TGTGCCAGCAGCCGACAGGGCACCGGGGAGCTGTTTTTT